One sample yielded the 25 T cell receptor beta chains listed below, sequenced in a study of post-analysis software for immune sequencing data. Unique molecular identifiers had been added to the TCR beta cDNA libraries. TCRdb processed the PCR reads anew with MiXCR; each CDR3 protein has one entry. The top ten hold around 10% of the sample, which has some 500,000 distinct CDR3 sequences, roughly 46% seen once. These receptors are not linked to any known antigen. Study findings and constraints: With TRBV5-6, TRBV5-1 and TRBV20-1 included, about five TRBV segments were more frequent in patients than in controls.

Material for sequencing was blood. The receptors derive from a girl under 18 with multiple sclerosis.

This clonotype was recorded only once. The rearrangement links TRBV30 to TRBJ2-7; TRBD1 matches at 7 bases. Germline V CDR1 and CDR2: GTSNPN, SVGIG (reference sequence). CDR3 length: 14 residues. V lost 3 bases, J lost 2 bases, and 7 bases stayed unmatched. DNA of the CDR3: TGTGCCTGGAGATCAGGGACAGCCACCTACGAGCAGTACTTC. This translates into CAWRSGTATYEQYF.

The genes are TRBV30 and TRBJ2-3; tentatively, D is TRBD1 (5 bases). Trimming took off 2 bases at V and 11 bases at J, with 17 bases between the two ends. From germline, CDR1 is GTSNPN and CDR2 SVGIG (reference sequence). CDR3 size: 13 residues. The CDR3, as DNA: TGTGCCTGGAGTCTGGGGTCGACCAGGGAGCAGTATTTT. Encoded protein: CAWSLGSTREQYF.

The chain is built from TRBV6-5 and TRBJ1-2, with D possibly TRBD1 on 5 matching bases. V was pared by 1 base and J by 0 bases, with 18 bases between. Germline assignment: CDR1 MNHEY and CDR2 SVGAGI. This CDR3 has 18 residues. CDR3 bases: TGTGCCAGCAGTTACTACCCAGGGCCCTTTGGAGCTAACTATGGCTACACCTTC. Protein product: CASSYYPGPFGANYGYTF.

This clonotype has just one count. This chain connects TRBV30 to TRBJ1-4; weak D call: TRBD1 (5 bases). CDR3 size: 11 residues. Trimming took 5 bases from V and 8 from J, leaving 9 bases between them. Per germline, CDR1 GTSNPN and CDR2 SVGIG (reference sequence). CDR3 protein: CAWHRGEKLFF. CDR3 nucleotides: TGTGCCTGGCACCGGGGGGAAAAACTGTTTTTT.

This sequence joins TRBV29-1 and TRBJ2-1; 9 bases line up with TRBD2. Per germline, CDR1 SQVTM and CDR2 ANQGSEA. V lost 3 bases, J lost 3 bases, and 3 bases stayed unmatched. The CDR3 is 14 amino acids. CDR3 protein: CSVDLAGVYNEQFF. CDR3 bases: TGCAGCGTTGATTTAGCGGGAGTCTACAATGAGCAGTTCTTC.

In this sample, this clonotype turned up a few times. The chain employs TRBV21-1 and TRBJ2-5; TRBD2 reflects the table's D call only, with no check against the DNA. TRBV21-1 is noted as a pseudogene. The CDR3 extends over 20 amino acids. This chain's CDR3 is CASSKALFSSGRDLFETQYF. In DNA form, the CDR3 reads TGTGCCAGCAGCAAAGCGCTCTTTTCTAGCGGGAGGGACCTCTTTGAGACCCAGTACTTC.

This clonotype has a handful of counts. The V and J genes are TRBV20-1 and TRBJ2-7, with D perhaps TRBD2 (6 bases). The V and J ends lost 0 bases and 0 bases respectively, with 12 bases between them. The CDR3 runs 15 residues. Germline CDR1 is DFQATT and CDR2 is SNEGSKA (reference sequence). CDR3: CSARDLAGSSYEQYF. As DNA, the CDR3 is TGCAGTGCTAGAGATCTAGCCGGGAGCTCCTACGAGCAGTACTTC.

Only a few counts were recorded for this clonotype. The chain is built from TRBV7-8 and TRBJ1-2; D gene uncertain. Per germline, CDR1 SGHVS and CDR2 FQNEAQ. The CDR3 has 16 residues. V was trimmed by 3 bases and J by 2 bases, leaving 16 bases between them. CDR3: CASSLRVWNPNYGYTF. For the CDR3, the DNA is TGTGCCAGCAGCTTGAGGGTTTGGAACCCCAACTATGGCTACACCTTC.

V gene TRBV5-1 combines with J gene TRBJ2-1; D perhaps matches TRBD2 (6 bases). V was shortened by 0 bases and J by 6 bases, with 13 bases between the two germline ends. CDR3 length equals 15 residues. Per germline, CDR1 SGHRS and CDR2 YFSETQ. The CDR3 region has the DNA TGCGCCAGCAGCTTGGACAGACTAGGGATCAATGAGCAGTTCTTC. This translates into CASSLDRLGINEQFF.

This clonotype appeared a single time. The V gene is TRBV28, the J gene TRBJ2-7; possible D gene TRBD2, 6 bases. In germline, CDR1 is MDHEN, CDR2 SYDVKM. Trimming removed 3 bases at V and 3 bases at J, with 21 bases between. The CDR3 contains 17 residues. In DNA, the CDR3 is TGTGCCAGCAGTTTGTCGGTAGCGGTTTACTACCACTACGAGCAGTACTTC. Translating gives CASSLSVAVYYHYEQYF.

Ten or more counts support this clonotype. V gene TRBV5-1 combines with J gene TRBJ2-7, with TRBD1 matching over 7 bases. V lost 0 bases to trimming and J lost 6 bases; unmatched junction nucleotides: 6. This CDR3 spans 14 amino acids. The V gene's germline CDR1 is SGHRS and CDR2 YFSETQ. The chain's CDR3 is CASSLGQGGGEQYF. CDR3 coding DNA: TGCGCCAGCAGCTTGGGACAGGGTGGAGGCGAGCAGTACTTC. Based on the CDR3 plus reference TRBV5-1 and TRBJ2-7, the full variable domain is KAGVTQTPRYLIKTRGQQVTLSCSPISGHRSVSWYQQTPGQGLQFLFEYFSETQRNKGNFPGRFSGRQFSNSRSEMNVSTLELGDSALYLCASSLGQGGGEQYFGPGTRLTVT.

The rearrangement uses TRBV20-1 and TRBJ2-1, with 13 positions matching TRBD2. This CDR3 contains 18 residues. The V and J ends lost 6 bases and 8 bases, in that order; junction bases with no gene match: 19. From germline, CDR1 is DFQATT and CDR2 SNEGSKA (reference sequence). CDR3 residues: CSAPRTSGSPQQEDEQFF. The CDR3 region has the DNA TGCAGTGCCCCCAGGACTAGCGGGAGTCCCCAACAGGAGGATGAGCAGTTCTTC.

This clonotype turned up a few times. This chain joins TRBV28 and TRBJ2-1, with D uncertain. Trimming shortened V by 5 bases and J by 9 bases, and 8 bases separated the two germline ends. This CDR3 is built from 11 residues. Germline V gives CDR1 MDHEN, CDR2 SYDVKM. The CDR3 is CASSPFTEQFF. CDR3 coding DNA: TGTGCCAGCAGTCCCTTTACTGAGCAGTTCTTC. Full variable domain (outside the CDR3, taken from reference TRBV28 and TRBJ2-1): DVKVTQSSRYLVKRTGEKVFLECVQDMDHENMFWYRQDPGLGLRLIYFSYDVKMKEKGDIPEGYSVSREKKERFSLILESASTNQTSMYLCASSPFTEQFFGPGTRLTVL.

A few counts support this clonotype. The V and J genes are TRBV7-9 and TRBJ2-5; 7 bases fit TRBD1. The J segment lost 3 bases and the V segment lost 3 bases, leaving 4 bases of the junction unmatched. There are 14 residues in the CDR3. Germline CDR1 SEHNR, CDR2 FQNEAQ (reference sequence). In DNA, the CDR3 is TGTGCCAGCAGCTTGGGGACAGAAAAAGAGACCCAGTACTTC. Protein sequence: CASSLGTEKETQYF.

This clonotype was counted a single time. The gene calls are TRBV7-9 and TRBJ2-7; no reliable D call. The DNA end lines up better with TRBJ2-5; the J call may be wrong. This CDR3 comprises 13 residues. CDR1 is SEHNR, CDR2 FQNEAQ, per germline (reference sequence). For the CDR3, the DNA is TGTGCCAGCAGCTCTGAAGGGTACGAGACCCAGTACTTC. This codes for CASSSEGYETQYF.

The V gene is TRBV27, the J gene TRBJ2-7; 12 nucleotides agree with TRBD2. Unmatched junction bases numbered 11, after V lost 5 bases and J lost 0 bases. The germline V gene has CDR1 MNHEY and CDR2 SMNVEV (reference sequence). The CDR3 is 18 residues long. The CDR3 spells CASSIRTSGAASSYEQYF. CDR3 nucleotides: TGTGCCAGCAGTATTCGGACTAGCGGGGCCGCTAGCTCCTACGAGCAGTACTTC.

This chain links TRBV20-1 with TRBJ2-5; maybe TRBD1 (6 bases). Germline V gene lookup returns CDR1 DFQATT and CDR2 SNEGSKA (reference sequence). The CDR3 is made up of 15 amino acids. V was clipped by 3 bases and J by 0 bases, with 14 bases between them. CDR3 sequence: CSARDRTRDQETQYF. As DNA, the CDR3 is TGCAGTGCTAGGGACAGAACTAGGGACCAAGAGACCCAGTACTTC.

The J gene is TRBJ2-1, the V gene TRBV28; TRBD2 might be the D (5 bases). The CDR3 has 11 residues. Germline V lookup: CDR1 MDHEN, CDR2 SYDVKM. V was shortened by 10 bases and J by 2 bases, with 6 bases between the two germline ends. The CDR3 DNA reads TGTGCCACCGGGGCCTACAATGAGCAGTTCTTC. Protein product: CATGAYNEQFF.

CDR3: CSANETSGYTGELFF. The CDR3 DNA sequence: TGCAGTGCTAACGAAACCAGCGGGTACACCGGGGAGCTGTTTTTT. V usage is TRBV20-1 and J usage is TRBJ2-2; a possible D gene is TRBD2 (6 bases). The CDR3 extends over 15 amino acids. V dropped 4 bases and J dropped 3 bases, with 15 bases sitting between them. Germline V gene lookup returns CDR1 DFQATT and CDR2 SNEGSKA (reference sequence).

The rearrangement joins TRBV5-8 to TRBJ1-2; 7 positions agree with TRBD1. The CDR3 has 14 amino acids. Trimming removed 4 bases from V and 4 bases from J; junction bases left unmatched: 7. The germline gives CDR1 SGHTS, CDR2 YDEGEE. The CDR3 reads CASSLQGQIYGYTF. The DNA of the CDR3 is TGTGCCAGCAGCCTGCAGGGACAGATCTATGGCTACACCTTC.

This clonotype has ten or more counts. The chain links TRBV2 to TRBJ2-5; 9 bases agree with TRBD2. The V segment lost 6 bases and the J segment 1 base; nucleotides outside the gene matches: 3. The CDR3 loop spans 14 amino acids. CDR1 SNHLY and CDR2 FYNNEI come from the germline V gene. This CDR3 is CASSRTSAQETQYF. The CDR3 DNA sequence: TGTGCCAGCAGCCGGACTAGCGCCCAAGAGACCCAGTACTTC.

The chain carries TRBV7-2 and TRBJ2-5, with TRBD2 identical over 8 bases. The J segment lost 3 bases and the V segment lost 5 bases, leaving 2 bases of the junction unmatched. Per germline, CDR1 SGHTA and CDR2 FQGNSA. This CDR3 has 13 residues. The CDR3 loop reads CASSRSGEETQYF. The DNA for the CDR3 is TGTGCCAGCAGCCGTAGCGGGGAAGAGACCCAGTACTTC.

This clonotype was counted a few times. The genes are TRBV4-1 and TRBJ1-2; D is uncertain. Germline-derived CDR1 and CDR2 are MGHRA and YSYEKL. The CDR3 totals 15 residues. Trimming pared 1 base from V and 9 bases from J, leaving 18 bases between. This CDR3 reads CASSQGSNGVGSYTF. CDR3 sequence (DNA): TGCGCCAGCAGCCAAGGGTCGAACGGGGTGGGGAGCTACACCTTC.

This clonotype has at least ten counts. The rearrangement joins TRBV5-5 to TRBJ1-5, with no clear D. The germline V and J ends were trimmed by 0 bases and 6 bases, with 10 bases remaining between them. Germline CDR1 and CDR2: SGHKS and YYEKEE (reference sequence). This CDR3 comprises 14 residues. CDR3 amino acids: CASSLGEGPQPQHF. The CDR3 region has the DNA TGTGCCAGCAGCTTGGGGGAGGGCCCTCAGCCCCAGCATTTT.

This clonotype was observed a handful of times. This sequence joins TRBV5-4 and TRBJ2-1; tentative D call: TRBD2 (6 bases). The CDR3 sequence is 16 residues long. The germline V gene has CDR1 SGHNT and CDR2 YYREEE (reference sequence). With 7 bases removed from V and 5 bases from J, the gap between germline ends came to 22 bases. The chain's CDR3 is CASGPQGGENHNEQFF. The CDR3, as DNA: TGTGCCAGCGGACCCCAAGGAGGGGAGAACCACAATGAGCAGTTCTTC.